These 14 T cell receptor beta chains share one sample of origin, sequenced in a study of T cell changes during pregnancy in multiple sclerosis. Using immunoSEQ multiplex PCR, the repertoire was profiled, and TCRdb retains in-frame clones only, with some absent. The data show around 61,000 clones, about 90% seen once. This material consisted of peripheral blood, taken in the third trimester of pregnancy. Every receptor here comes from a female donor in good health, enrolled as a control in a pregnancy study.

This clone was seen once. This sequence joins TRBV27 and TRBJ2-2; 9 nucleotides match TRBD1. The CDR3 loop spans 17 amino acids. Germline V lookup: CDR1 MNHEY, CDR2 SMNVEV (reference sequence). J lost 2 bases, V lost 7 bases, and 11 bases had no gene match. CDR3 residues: CASIGDRASLNTGELFF. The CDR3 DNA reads TGTGCCAGCATTGGGGACAGGGCCTCCTTAAACACCGGGGAGCTGTTTTTT.

DNA of the CDR3: TGTGCCAGCAGGGGTTCAGGGGCGCAATACAATGAGCAGTTCTTC. Protein sequence: CASRGSGAQYNEQFF. The V and J genes are TRBV5-6 and TRBJ2-1; D is perhaps TRBD1 (6 bases). This CDR3 has 15 residues. Germline CDR1 SGHDT, CDR2 YYEEEE. The V and J ends lost 5 bases and 4 bases respectively, with 16 bases between them.

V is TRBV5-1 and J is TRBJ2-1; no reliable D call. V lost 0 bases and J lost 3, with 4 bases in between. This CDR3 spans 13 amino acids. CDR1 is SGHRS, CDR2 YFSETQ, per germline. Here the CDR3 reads CASSLDGYNEQFF. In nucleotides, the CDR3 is TGCGCCAGCAGCTTGGACGGCTACAATGAGCAGTTCTTC.

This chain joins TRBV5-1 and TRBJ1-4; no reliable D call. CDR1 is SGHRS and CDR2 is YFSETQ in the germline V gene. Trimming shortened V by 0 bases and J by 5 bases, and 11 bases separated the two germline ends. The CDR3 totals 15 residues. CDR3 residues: CASSLAGWQNEKLFF. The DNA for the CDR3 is TGCGCCAGCAGCTTGGCCGGGTGGCAGAATGAAAAACTGTTTTTT.

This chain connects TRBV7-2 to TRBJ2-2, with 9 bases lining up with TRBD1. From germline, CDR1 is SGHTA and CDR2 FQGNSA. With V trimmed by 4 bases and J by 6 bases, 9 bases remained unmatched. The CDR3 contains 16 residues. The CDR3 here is CASSSRDRVSAGELFF. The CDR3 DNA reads TGTGCCAGCAGCTCCCGGGACAGGGTTTCCGCCGGGGAGCTGTTTTTT.

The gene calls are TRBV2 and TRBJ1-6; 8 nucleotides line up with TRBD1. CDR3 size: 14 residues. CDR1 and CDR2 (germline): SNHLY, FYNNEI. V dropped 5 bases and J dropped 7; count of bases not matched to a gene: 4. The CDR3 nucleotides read TGTGCCAGCAGTAAGACAGGGGACAATTCACCCCTCCACTTT. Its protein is CASSKTGDNSPLHF.

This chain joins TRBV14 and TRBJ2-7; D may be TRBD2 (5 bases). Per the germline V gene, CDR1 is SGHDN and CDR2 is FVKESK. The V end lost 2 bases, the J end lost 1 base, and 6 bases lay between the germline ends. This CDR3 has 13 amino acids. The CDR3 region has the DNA TGTGCCAGCAGCCAACGGGGATCCTACGAGCAGTACTTC. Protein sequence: CASSQRGSYEQYF.

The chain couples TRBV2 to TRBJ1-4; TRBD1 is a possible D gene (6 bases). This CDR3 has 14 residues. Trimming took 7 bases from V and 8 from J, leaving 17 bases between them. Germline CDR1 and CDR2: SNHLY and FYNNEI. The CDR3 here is CASKNNREGEKLFF. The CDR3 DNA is TGTGCCAGCAAGAACAACAGGGAAGGGGAAAAACTGTTTTTT.

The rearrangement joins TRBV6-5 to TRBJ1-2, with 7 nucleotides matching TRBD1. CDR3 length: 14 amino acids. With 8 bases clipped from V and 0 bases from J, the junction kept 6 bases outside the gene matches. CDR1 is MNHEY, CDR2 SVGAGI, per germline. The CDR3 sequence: CASGRTGANYGYTF. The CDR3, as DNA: TGTGCCAGCGGCCGGACAGGAGCTAACTATGGCTACACCTTC.

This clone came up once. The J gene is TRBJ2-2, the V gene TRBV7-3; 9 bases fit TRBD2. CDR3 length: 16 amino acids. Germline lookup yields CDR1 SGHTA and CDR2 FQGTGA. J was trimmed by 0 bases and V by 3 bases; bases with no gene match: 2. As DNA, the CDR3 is TGTGCCAGCAGCTTGAGCGGGGGGTCGAACACCGGGGAGCTGTTTTTT. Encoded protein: CASSLSGGSNTGELFF.

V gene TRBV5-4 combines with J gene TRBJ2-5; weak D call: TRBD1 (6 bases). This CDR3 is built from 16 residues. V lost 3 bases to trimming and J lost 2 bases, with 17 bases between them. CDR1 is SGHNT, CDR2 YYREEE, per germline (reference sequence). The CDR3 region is CASSSEPGQLQETQYF. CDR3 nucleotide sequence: TGTGCCAGCAGCTCTGAGCCGGGACAACTACAAGAGACCCAGTACTTC.

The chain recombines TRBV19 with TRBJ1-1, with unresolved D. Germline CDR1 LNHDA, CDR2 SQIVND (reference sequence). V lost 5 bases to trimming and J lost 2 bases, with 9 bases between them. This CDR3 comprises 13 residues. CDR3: CASSLGRNTEAFF. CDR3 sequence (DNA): TGTGCCAGTAGTCTCGGGAGAAACACTGAAGCTTTCTTT.

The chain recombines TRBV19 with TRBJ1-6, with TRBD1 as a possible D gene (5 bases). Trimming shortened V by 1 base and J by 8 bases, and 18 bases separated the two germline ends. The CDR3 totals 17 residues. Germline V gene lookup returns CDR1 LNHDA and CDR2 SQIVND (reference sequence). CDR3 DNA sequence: TGTGCCAGTAGTATAGGGGGTGAGGACATGGAATATTCACCCCTCCACTTT. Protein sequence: CASSIGGEDMEYSPLHF.

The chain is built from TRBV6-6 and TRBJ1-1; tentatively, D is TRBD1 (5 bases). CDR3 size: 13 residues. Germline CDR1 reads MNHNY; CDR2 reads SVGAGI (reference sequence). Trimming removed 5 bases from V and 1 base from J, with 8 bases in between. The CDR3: CASSDGQNTEAFF. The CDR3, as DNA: TGTGCCAGCAGTGATGGACAGAACACTGAAGCTTTCTTT.